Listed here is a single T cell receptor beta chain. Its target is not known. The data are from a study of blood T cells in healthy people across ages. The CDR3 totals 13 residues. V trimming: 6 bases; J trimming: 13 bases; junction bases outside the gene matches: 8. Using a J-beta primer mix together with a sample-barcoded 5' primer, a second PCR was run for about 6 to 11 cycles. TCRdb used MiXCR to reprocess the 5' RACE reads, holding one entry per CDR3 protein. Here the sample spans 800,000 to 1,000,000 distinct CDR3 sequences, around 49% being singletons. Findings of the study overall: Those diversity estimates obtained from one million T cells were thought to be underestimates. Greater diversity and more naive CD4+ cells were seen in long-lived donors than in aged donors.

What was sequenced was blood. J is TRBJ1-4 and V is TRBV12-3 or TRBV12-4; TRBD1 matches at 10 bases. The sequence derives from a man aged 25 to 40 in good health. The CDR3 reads CASRTLGQGVLFF. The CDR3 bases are TGTGCCAGCAGAACCCTAGGACAGGGGGTACTGTTTTTT.